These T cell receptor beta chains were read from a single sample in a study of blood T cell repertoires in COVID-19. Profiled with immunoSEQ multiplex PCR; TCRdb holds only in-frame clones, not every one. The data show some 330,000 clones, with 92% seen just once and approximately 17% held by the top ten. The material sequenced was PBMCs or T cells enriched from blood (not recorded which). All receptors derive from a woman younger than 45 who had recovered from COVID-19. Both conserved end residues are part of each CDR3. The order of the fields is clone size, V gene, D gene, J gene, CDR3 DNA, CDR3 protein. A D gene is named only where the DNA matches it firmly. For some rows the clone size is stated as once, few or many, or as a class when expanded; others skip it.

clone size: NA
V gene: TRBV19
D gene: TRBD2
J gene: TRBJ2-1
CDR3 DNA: TGTGCCAGTAGTTCCCGGACTAGCGGGTTTCATGAGCAGTTCTTC
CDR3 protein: CASSSRTSGFHEQFF

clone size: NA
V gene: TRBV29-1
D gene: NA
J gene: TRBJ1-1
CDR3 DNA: TGCAGCGTTCCCGTTTTTCTGAACACTGAAGCTTTCTTT
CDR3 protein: CSVPVFLNTEAFF

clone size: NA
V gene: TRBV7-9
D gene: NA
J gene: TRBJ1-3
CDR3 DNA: TGTGCCAGCAGCTCCACGCTCGGGGGAAACACCATATATTTT
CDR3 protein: CASSSTLGGNTIYF

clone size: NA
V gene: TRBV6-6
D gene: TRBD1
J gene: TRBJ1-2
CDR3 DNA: TGTGCCAGCAGCATGCCGGAGGGACAGGGTGGTGGCTACACCTTC
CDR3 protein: CASSMPEGQGGGYTF

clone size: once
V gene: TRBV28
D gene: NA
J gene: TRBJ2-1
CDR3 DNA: TGTGCCAGTTGGGGGACTCGAAACAATGAGCAGTTCTTC
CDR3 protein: CASWGTRNNEQFF

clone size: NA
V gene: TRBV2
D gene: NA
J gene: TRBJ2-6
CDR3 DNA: TGTGCCAGCAGCCTGGGCCCAGTCGGGGCCAACGTCCTGACTTTC
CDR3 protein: CASSLGPVGANVLTF

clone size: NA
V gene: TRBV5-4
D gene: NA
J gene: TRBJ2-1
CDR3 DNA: TGTGCCAGCAGCTTGGGCGCTCGTGAGCAGTTCTTC
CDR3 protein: CASSLGAREQFF

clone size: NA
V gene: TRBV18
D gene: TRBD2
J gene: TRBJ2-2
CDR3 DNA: TGTGCCAGCTCACCAAGGACTAGCCTTCCTCCCGGGGAGCTGTTTTTT
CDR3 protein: CASSPRTSLPPGELFF

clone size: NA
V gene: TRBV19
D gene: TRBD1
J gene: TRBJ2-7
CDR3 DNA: TGTGCCAGTAGTCCCGCGGGACAGGGGACCTACGAGCAGTACTTC
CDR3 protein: CASSPAGQGTYEQYF

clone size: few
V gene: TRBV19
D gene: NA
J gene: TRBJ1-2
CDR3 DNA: TGTGCCACTCGGACAGAAACCTATGGCTACACCTTC
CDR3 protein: CATRTETYGYTF

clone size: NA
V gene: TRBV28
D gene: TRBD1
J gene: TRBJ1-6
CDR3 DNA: TGTGCCAGCAGACCAGACAGGGGGCCCTATTCACCCCTCCACTTT
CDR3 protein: CASRPDRGPYSPLHF

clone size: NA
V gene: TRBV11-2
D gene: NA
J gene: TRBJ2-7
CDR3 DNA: TGTGCCAGCAGCCCCAGGGGACCCGGCTCCTACGAGCAGTACTTC
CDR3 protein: CASSPRGPGSYEQYF

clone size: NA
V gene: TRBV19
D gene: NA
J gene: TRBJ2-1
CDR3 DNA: TGTGCCAGTAGTATGCTTGTCATCCTAGCTGAGGATGAGCAGTTCTTC
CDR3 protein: CASSMLVILAEDEQFF

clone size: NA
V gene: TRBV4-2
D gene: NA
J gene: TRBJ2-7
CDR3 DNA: TGTGCCAGCAGCCAAGATCCACAACAGGGTGCTAAGTCCTACGAGCAGTACTTC
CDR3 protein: CASSQDPQQGAKSYEQYF

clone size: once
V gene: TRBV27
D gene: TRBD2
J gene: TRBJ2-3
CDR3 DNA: TGTGCCAGCAGTTTATCAGGGACTAGCGGGAGTAGTAGGTTT
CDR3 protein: CASSLSGTSGSSRF

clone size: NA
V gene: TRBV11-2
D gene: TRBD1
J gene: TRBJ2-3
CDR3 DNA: TGTGCCAGCAGCTTCACAGGGGGCGGGAGTACAGATACGCAGTATTTT
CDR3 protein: CASSFTGGGSTDTQYF

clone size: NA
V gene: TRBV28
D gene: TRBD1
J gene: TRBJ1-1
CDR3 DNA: TGTGCCAGCCATTCTCGGGGGACAGGGATCTCTGAAGCTTTCTTT
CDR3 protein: CASHSRGTGISEAFF

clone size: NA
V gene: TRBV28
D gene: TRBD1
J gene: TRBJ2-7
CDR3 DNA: TGTGCCAGCTTAGGACAGGGGCGCGAGCAGTACTTC
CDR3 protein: CASLGQGREQYF

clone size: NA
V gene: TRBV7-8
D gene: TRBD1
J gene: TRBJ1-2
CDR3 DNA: TGTGCCAGCAGCCCGGGACAGGGCCCCTATGGCTACACCTTC
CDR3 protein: CASSPGQGPYGYTF

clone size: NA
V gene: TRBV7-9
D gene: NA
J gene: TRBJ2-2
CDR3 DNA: TGTGCCAGCAGCCGATCCGACAAGGCCCCCGGGGAGCTGTTTTTT
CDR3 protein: CASSRSDKAPGELFF

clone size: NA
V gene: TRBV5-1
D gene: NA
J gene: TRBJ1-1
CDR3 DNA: TGCGCCAGCAGTGAAAGCCTCAACACTGAAGCTTTCTTT
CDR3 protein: CASSESLNTEAFF

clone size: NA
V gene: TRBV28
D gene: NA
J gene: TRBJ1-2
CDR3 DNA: TGTGCCAGCAGCCCGGACAGTACCCCCTTTGGGGGCTACACCTTC
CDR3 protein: CASSPDSTPFGGYTF

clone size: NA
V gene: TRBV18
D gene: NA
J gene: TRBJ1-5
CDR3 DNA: TGTGCCAGCTCGCAGGGCTATAGCAATCAGCCCCAGCATTTT
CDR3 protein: CASSQGYSNQPQHF

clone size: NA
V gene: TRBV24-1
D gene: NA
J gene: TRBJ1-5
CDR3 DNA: TGTGCCACCAGTGAGGAGAATAGCAATCAGCCCCAGCATTTT
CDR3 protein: CATSEENSNQPQHF

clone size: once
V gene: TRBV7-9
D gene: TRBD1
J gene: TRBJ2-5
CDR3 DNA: TGTGCCAGCAGCCGAGTCGGACAGGGAGAGACCCAGTACTTC
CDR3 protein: CASSRVGQGETQYF

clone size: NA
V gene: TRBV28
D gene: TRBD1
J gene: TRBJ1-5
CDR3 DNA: TGTGCCAGTAGACAGGGGGGCAATCAGCCCCAGCATTTT
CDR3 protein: CASRQGGNQPQHF

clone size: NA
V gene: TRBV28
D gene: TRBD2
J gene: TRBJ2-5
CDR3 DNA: TGTGCCAGCAGAATCACTAGCGGGGGGATTAAGACCCAGTACTTC
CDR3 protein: CASRITSGGIKTQYF